This T cell receptor beta chain derives from a study of blood T cell repertoires in COVID-19. Study-level background: PBMCs, B-cell-depleted T cells, or T cells were the source of the cDNA or gDNA that made up the material.

Germline CDR1 reads KGHDR; CDR2 reads SFDVKD. V gave up 7 bases and J gave up 4 bases; unmatched junction bases: 8. This CDR3 contains 14 residues. Study members were between about 18 and 100 years old and lived in 24 US regions. What the recovered Cohort 3 donors had was two negative PCRs, clearance, or symptom resolution. In the original analysis: Estimated nucleated cell counts came from reference gene primer amplification. Using immunoSEQ multiplex PCR, the repertoire was profiled, and TCRdb retains in-frame clones only, with some absent. The DNA was the basis for D and trimming; V, J and clone size are from that table. This table holds about 170,000 clones, about 88% found once.

Sequences were obtained from PBMCs or T cells enriched from blood (not recorded which). V usage is TRBV24-1 and J usage is TRBJ1-1, with TRBD1 matching over 7 bases. This TCR came from a woman between 18 and 29 years old who had recovered from COVID-19. Here the CDR3 DNA reads TGTGCCACCAGAGCTACAGGGGCAGTCACTGAAGCTTTCTTT. It codes for CATRATGAVTEAFF.